The 12 T cell receptor beta chains in this list originate from one sample, sequenced in a study of T-cell memory formation after mild COVID-19. TCRdb recomputed calls from the 5' RACE reads with MiXCR, one row per CDR3 protein. Of around 530,000 distinct CDR3 sequences in the sample, 20% to 25% were seen once. What was sequenced was PBMCs or a T cell subset sorted from them (not recorded which). The receptors originated from an adult woman who had mild COVID-19 (a few samples of this study predate the infection). Cell type and time point are not known.

This clonotype was found a few times. This chain joins TRBV7-9 and TRBJ2-3, with TRBD2 as a possible D gene (6 bases). The CDR3 spans 17 residues. V dropped 0 bases and J dropped 0 bases, with 13 bases sitting between them. CDR1 and CDR2 from the germline V gene are SEHNR and FQNEAQ (reference sequence). The DNA of the CDR3 is TGTGCCAGCAGCTTAGCGCTGGCGGGAACGAGCACAGATACGCAGTATTTT. Its translation: CASSLALAGTSTDTQYF.

The rearrangement joins TRBV6-2 or TRBV6-3 to TRBJ2-3; TRBD2 aligns across 8 bases. Germline trimming cut 0 bases from V and 1 base from J; bases unmatched to any gene: 3. CDR1 is MNHEY and CDR2 is SVGEGT in the germline V gene. CDR3 length equals 16 residues. CDR3 amino acids: CASSYSREGRTDTQYF. CDR3 DNA: TGTGCCAGCAGTTACTCCCGGGAGGGCCGCACAGATACGCAGTATTTT.

In its sample, this clonotype was seen a few times. The chain uses TRBV6-4 and TRBJ2-2, with TRBD2 identical over 12 bases. V lost 4 bases and J lost 5; bases outside the gene matches: 8. This CDR3 has 17 residues. Germline values: CDR1 MRHNA, CDR2 SNTAGT. This CDR3 is CASSAELAGGGTGELFF. The CDR3 DNA is TGTGCCAGCAGTGCGGAACTAGCGGGAGGAGGAACCGGGGAGCTGTTTTTT.

The V gene is TRBV20-1, the J gene TRBJ2-7; 7 nucleotides align to TRBD1. Germline V gene lookup returns CDR1 DFQATT and CDR2 SNEGSKA (reference sequence). The CDR3 runs to 13 residues. V shed 1 base, J shed 2 bases, and the junction held 2 bases outside the gene matches. CDR3 in amino acids: CSARVGTAYEQYF. CDR3 nucleotides: TGCAGTGCTAGAGTAGGGACAGCCTACGAGCAGTACTTC.

J is TRBJ1-1 and V is TRBV7-6, with TRBD1 matching 7 bases. This CDR3 is built from 13 residues. Trimming at V came to 1 base and at J to 10 bases, leaving 6 bases not matched to a gene. CDR1 is SGHVS and CDR2 is FNYEAQ in the germline V gene. CDR3 DNA: TGTGCCAGCAGCTTAGAGCAGGGGGAAGGAGCTTTCTTT. Translating gives CASSLEQGEGAFF.

The chain is built from TRBV7-8 and TRBJ1-5; 7 bases align to TRBD1. Germline values: CDR1 SGHVS, CDR2 FQNEAQ. This CDR3 is 16 amino acids long. Losses at the gene ends were 5 bases for V and 0 bases for J; bases not matched to a gene: 7. The CDR3 coding sequence is TGTGCCAGCAGCATGGGACAGCTTTATAGCAATCAGCCCCAGCATTTT. Protein product: CASSMGQLYSNQPQHF. Filled out from reference TRBV7-8 and TRBJ1-5, the complete variable domain reads GAGVSQSPRYKVAKRGQDVALRCDPISGHVSLFWYQQALGQGPEFLTYFQNEAQLDKSGLPSDRFFAERPEGSVSTLKIQRTQQEDSAVYLCASSMGQLYSNQPQHFGDGTRLSIL.

The table lists this clonotype with a few counts. The V and J genes are TRBV25-1 and TRBJ1-4; a weak D match, TRBD1 (5 bases). The germline V and J ends were trimmed by 0 bases and 7 bases, with 15 bases remaining between them. Germline V lookup: CDR1 MGHDK, CDR2 SYGVNS. The CDR3 has 16 amino acids. CDR3 bases: TGTGCCAGCAGTGAATACTTCGGGGGTAGTGTTGAAAAACTGTTTTTT. Amino acid sequence: CASSEYFGGSVEKLFF. Combining the CDR3 with reference TRBV25-1 and TRBJ1-4 gives the whole variable domain EADIYQTPRYLVIGTGKKITLECSQTMGHDKMYWYQQDPGMELHLIHYSYGVNSTEKGDLSSESTVSRIRTEHFPLTLESARPSHTSQYLCASSEYFGGSVEKLFFGSGTQLSVL.

This clonotype was recorded a few times. This chain joins TRBV7-9 and TRBJ2-2; D is possibly TRBD2 (6 bases). This CDR3 spans 14 amino acids. Between the trimmed V and J ends, which lost 6 bases and 2 bases, there was a span of 10 bases. The V gene's germline CDR1 is SEHNR and CDR2 FQNEAQ (reference sequence). The CDR3 here is CASSRDSNTGELFF. As DNA, the CDR3 is TGTGCCAGCAGTCGGGACTCCAACACCGGGGAGCTGTTTTTT.

This sequence joins TRBV19 and TRBJ2-7, with D perhaps being TRBD1 or TRBD2 (5 bases each). The CDR3 spans 13 residues. Germline values: CDR1 LNHDA, CDR2 SQIVND (reference sequence). V lost 8 bases and J 5 bases, leaving 16 bases between the germline ends. The CDR3 reads CASHGGGPNEQYF. The CDR3, as DNA: TGTGCCAGTCACGGTGGGGGTCCCAACGAGCAGTACTTC.

The sample holds a few counts of this clonotype. V usage is TRBV6-5 and J usage is TRBJ1-3; 8 bases map to TRBD1. The CDR3 loop spans 16 amino acids. With V trimmed by 6 bases and J by 0 bases, 7 bases remained unmatched. The germline CDR1 and CDR2 sequences are MNHEY and SVGAGI. The CDR3 region is CASRLGQGYSGNTIYF. CDR3 DNA: TGTGCCAGCAGGCTTGGACAGGGATACTCTGGAAACACCATATATTTT.

The chain combines TRBV7-2 with TRBJ2-5, with a tentative D call TRBD2 (7 bases). V shed 8 bases and J shed 7 bases, with 23 bases lying between them. Germline loops: CDR1 SGHTA, CDR2 FQGNSA. The CDR3 runs to 15 residues. CDR3 protein: CASVERGAEQRTQYF. The CDR3 coding sequence is TGTGCCAGCGTGGAACGGGGGGCCGAGCAACGGACCCAGTACTTC.

V usage is TRBV28 and J usage is TRBJ1-1, with 7 bases matching TRBD1. The CDR3 sequence is 14 residues long. The V and J ends lost 6 bases and 2 bases, in that order; junction bases with no gene match: 6. Germline CDR1 and CDR2: MDHEN and SYDVKM. In DNA form, the CDR3 reads TGTGCCAGCAGAGCGGGACAGATTAACACTGAAGCTTTCTTT. It yields the protein CASRAGQINTEAFF. Full variable domain (missing parts from reference TRBV28 and TRBJ1-1): DVKVTQSSRYLVKRTGEKVFLECVQDMDHENMFWYRQDPGLGLRLIYFSYDVKMKEKGDIPEGYSVSREKKERFSLILESASTNQTSMYLCASRAGQINTEAFFGQGTRLTVV.